This T cell receptor beta chain was found in a study of cytomegalovirus exposure and HLA in healthy donors. Remarks on this clone: Its target is not known.

CDR3 length: 16 amino acids. Trimming stripped 2 bases from V and 1 base from J, with 9 bases between. Germline loops: CDR1 MNHEY, CDR2 SVGAGI. Findings and limits, study-wide: A list of 150 or so TCR beta chains associated with cytomegalovirus was given.

The PCR ran on 60 Vbeta and 13 Jbeta primers. Generated by immunoSEQ multiplex PCR, the TCRdb table keeps only in-frame clones and is missing some. The sample consists of roughly 200,000 clones, 75% to 85% of them appearing once. The sample was PBMCs. This sequence was found in a boy aged 5-17 years in good health and CMV-seronegative. J is TRBJ2-6 and V is TRBV6-5; D remains unclear. CDR3 sequence reads: CASSYPTASGANVLTF. The CDR3 bases are TGTGCCAGCAGTTACCCGACTGCGTCTGGGGCCAACGTCCTGACTTTC.